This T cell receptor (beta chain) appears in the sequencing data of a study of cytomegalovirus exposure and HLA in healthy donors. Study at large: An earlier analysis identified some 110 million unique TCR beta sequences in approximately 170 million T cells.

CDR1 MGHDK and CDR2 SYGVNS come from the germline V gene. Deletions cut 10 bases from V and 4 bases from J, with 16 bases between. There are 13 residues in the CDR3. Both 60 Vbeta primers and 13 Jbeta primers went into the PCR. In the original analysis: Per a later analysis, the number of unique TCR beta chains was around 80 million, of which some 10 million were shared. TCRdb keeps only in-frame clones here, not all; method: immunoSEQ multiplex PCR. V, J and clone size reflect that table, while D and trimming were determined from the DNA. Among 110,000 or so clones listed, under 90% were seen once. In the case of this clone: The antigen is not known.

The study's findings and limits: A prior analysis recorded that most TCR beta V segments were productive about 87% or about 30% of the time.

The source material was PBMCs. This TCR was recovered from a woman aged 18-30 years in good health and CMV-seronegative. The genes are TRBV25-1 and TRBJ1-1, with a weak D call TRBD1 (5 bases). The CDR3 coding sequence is TGTGCCACATCCCGCCGGGGGATCACTGAAGCTTTCTTT. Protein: CATSRRGITEAFF.